Shown below are 2 T cell receptor beta chains from a single sample sequenced in a study of regulatory T cells (dated by TCRdb to 2016 to 2019). The research as a whole found: Hydrophobic residues at CDR3 positions 6 and 7 were enriched in conventional CD4+ T cells from CD3G-deficient patients, suggesting more self-reactive specificities.

Antigens for these TCRs are unknown. Library generation was performed with the immunoSEQ multiplex PCR assay. The multiplex PCR used 52 forward TRBV primers and 13 reverse TRBJ primers, with assay-based and computational corrections for amplification bias. TCRdb stores this immuneACCESS table with in-frame sequences only. Part of the clones is absent; in the studies checked, under half of the shortfall reflects unresolved V genes, and no reason is known for the rest. The table for this sample lists roughly 15,000 clones; 84% of them were counted only once. 7.5% to 8.5% of the sample lies in the top ten. Sequenced input: conventional CD4+ T cells sorted from blood. The receptors were sampled from a person aged 30-39 years with CD3G deficiency.

The rearrangement links TRBV6-5 to TRBJ2-3; possibly TRBD1 for D (6 bases). Germline V lookup: CDR1 MNHEY, CDR2 SVGAGI. V shed 7 bases and J shed 2 bases, with 10 bases lying between them. This CDR3 region has 13 residues. The CDR3 region is CASKQGPTDTQYF. CDR3 nucleotides: TGTGCCAGCAAACAGGGTCCCACAGATACGCAGTATTTT.

V usage is TRBV27 and J usage is TRBJ2-5; D might be TRBD2 (5 bases). Trimming stripped 5 bases from V and 5 bases from J, with 12 bases between. CDR3 length: 13 residues. Germline V gene sequence: CDR1 MNHEY, CDR2 SMNVEV (reference sequence). CDR3 DNA: TGTGCCAGCAGTCCCTCATGGAGGGAGACCCAGTACTTC. It codes for CASSPSWRETQYF.